This entry concerns a single T cell receptor (beta chain). As yet, its antigen is unknown. This CDR3 has 12 amino acids. The germline CDR1 and CDR2 sequences are MDHEN and SYDVKM. The V gene end was trimmed by 5 bases and the J gene end by 7 bases; junction bases not matched to a gene: 4. TCRdb's copy holds only in-frame clones and misses some; the assay was immunoSEQ multiplex PCR. Of over 60,000 clones detected, around nine tenths appear once; the ten largest clones hold 6.7%. Marrow drawn post-transplant originated at the posterior iliac crest or another site. The data originate from a study of graft-versus-host responses after intestinal transplantation. Findings of the study overall: Some patients had graft-donor T cell macrochimerism, and their allografts showed high graft-versus-host to host-versus-graft clonal ratios. Peak circulating GvH clone levels were associated with early post-transplant HvG declines.

Sequenced material: bone marrow, taken approximately 740 days after intestinal transplantation. The chain joins TRBV28 to TRBJ1-1, with 7 bases identical to TRBD1. This clonotype was obtained from a human patient who received an intestinal transplant, so some T cells may come from the graft donor. In DNA, the CDR3 is TGTGCCAGCAGTCACAGGGGAGGTGAAGCTTTCTTT. Protein sequence: CASSHRGGEAFF.